These 4 T cell receptor beta chains share one sample of origin, sequenced in a study of cytotoxic CD8 clonotypes in ibrutinib-treated CLL. Using immunoSEQ multiplex PCR, the repertoire was profiled, and TCRdb retains in-frame clones only, with some absent. The sample includes under 200,000 clones, approximately 80% seen only once; the top ten take less than 6%. The sequences come from PBMCs, collected after 24 months of ibrutinib treatment. The receptors were sampled from a human donor with chronic lymphocytic leukemia.

The CDR3 loop reads CASSTPSGRAAEQYF. The CDR3 nucleotides read TGTGCCAGTAGTACCCCGAGCGGGAGGGCCGCCGAGCAGTACTTC. The V call is TRBV19, the J call TRBJ2-7; 10 nucleotides agree with TRBD2. The V gene's germline CDR1 is LNHDA and CDR2 SQIVND (reference sequence). The ends lost 4 bases at V and 6 bases at J; junction bases unmatched: 9. The CDR3 sequence is 15 residues long.

CDR3: CASSVGQVDTEAFF. CDR3 sequence (DNA): TGTGCCAGCAGCGTAGGACAGGTCGACACTGAAGCTTTCTTT. The chain combines TRBV9 with TRBJ1-1; possibly TRBD1 for D (6 bases). V was clipped by 0 bases and J by 3 bases, with 9 bases between them. Germline CDR1 and CDR2: SGDLS and YYNGEE. The length of the CDR3 is 14 residues.

The sample holds one count of this clone. The V and J genes are TRBV4-2 and TRBJ2-2; the D gene could be TRBD1 or TRBD2 (7 bases each). CDR3 size: 17 residues. V lost 6 bases, J lost 1 base, and 18 bases lay in between. Germline-derived CDR1 and CDR2 are LGHNA and YNFKEQ. CDR3 sequence reads: CASRRGPGGENTGELFF. As DNA, the CDR3 is TGTGCCAGCAGGCGAGGACCAGGGGGGGAGAACACCGGGGAGCTGTTTTTT.

The chain uses TRBV4-1 and TRBJ2-3, with TRBD2 matching 13 bases. V lost 8 bases to trimming and J lost 5 bases; unmatched junction nucleotides: 13. This CDR3 region has 17 residues. CDR1 is MGHRA, CDR2 YSYEKL, per germline. The CDR3 protein is CASSPRPGLAGLDTQYF. CDR3 DNA: TGCGCCAGCTCCCCTCGACCGGGACTAGCGGGATTAGATACGCAGTATTTT.